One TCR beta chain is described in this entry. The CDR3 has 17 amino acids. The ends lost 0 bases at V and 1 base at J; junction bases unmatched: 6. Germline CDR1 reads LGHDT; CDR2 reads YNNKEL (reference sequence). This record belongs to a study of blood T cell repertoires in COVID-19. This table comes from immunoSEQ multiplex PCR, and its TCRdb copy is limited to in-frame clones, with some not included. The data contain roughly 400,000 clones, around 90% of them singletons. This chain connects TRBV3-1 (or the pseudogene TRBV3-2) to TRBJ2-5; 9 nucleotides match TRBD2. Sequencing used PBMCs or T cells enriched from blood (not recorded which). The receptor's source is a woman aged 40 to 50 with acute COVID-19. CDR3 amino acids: CASSQDFWRGGQETQYF. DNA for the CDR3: TGTGCCAGCAGCCAAGATTTTTGGCGGGGGGGCCAAGAGACCCAGTACTTC.